These 6 T cell receptor beta chains came from one sample sequenced in a study of T cell responses to AZD1222 COVID-19 vaccine. TCRdb's copy holds only in-frame clones and misses some; the assay was immunoSEQ multiplex PCR. Among more than 100,000 clones, approximately 88% were seen once, and the ten largest hold 4.5% to 6%. The source was peripheral blood, collected on day 0 of AZD1222 vaccination. The receptors were gathered from an adult in good health.

V is TRBV6-6 and J is TRBJ1-3; D call uncertain. V lost 6 bases to trimming and J lost 0 bases, with 12 bases between them. Germline V gene sequence: CDR1 MNHNY, CDR2 SVGAGI (reference sequence). The CDR3 has 15 residues. The CDR3: CASSHRISSGNTIYF. The CDR3 nucleotides are TGTGCCAGCAGCCATCGGATCAGCTCTGGAAACACCATATATTTT.

The chain carries TRBV6-5 and TRBJ2-7; D is unresolved. The V and J ends lost 6 bases and 6 bases respectively, with 12 bases between them. The CDR3 runs to 12 residues. Germline CDR1 MNHEY, CDR2 SVGAGI. The CDR3 reads CASRPRMCEQYF. DNA for the CDR3: TGTGCCAGCAGGCCTAGGATGTGCGAGCAGTACTTC.

V is TRBV19 and J is TRBJ1-6, with 12 bases matching TRBD1. Germline assignment: CDR1 LNHDA and CDR2 SQIVND (reference sequence). V was clipped by 5 bases and J by 10 bases; unmatched bases: 3. This CDR3 has 14 residues. CDR3 DNA sequence: TGTGCCAGTAGTGGGACAGGGGGCCGGTCACCCCTCCACTTT. Encoded protein: CASSGTGGRSPLHF.

V is TRBV5-6 and J is TRBJ1-5; D unclear. In germline, CDR1 is SGHDT, CDR2 YYEEEE. The CDR3 consists of 14 residues. Deletions cut 0 bases from V and 7 bases from J, with 11 bases between. CDR3 bases: TGTGCCAGCAGCTTGGGGGGAGATTCGCAGCCCCAGCATTTT. Translating gives CASSLGGDSQPQHF.

This sequence joins TRBV6-5 and TRBJ2-3; 9 nucleotides line up with TRBD2. Unmatched junction bases numbered 5, after V lost 2 bases and J lost 2 bases. From germline, CDR1 is MNHEY and CDR2 SVGAGI. The CDR3 loop spans 16 amino acids. The DNA for the CDR3 is TGTGCCAGCAGTTACGAGGCGGGGGGGCTCACAGATACGCAGTATTTT. Translating gives CASSYEAGGLTDTQYF.

Here the CDR3 DNA reads TGCGCCAGCAGCTTGGCTCAGGGGTCCGAGACCCAGTACTTC. It translates to CASSLAQGSETQYF. The V and J genes are TRBV5-1 and TRBJ2-5; D may be TRBD1 (6 bases). Germline values: CDR1 SGHRS, CDR2 YFSETQ. The CDR3 spans 14 residues. The germline V and J ends were trimmed by 0 bases and 5 bases, with 11 bases remaining between them.